The clone carrying this T cell receptor beta chain showed up just a few times. Its antigen is currently unknown. TCRdb called the reads again in MiXCR, with one record for every CDR3 protein. The top ten hold about an eighth of the sample, which has 700,000 to 950,000 distinct CDR3 sequences, about 30% seen once. This sample stems from a study of T cell repertoires in cytomegalovirus infection. In the study overall: Matching HLA type and CMV infection were both indicated by public TCR beta signatures.

The CDR3 length is 14 residues. V was trimmed by 2 bases and J by 2 bases, leaving 8 bases between them. Germline V gene lookup returns CDR1 MNHEY and CDR2 SVGAGI. Overall study results and limits: Ex vivo, HLA-C-restricted CMV-specific TCR beta clonotypes prevailed over the rest of the response.

The input for sequencing was cultured CD8+ T cells from PBMCs, taken from culture after CMV antigen stimulation. The chain links TRBV6-5 to TRBJ2-3; D tentatively fits TRBD1 or TRBD2 (5 bases each). The sequence came from a human donor in good health (CMV status not recorded). Some clones in this sample may be carry-over from other donors' samples. This chain's CDR3 is CASSYGTFTDTQYF. The CDR3 region has the DNA TGTGCCAGCAGTTACGGGACCTTCACAGATACGCAGTATTTT.